This T cell receptor (beta chain) stems from a study of blood T cell repertoires in COVID-19. Study in general: The cDNA or gDNA used as material had been derived from T cells, B-cell-depleted T cells, or PBMCs.

The ends were cut back, 6 bases at V and 4 bases at J, with 7 bases in the middle. From germline, CDR1 is MNHEY and CDR2 SVGEGT. This CDR3 is built from 13 residues. Some clones are missing from TCRdb's copy, which holds only in-frame ones; the method was immunoSEQ multiplex PCR. The sample holds 90,000 or so clones; around 72% are singletons and the top ten take about 15%. This receptor was identified in a woman older than 75 with acute or convalescent COVID-19. Sequencing was performed on peripheral blood. The chain links TRBV6-2 or TRBV6-3 to TRBJ1-6, with unresolved D. Here the CDR3 reads CASSPQYNSPLHF. The CDR3 DNA follows: TGTGCCAGCAGCCCCCAATATAATTCACCCCTCCACTTT.